A selection of T cell receptor beta chains follows, all from one sample in a study of T cell responses to AZD1222 COVID-19 vaccine. Some clones are missing from TCRdb's copy, which holds only in-frame ones; the method was immunoSEQ multiplex PCR. The sample lists around 140,000 clones; 85% to 95% were seen once. The sample in question was peripheral blood, obtained on day 0 of AZD1222 vaccination. All receptors derive from an adult in good health. Both conserved end residues are trimmed from each CDR3.

11,TRBV7-3,ASSDRMDTEAF
9,TRBV20-1,SALTGYEQY
15,TRBV4-3,ASSQGYQAGGGDTQY
14,TRBV5-8,ASSRATGFGGETQY
14,TRBV5-4,ASSFTHPGQSHGYT
10,TRBV7-9,ASTGVNTEAF
13,TRBV9,ASSTSGTGTYGYT
11,TRBV2,ASTLGYGNTIY
12,TRBV5-1,ASSLSLAGGEQY
11,TRBV7-3,ASSSQAGNTIY
11,TRBV3-1/TRBV3-2,ASSNREDQPQH
12,TRBV6-2/TRBV6-3,ASSPGFASNEQF
12,TRBV5-4,ASSPAGGEKEQY
14,TRBV25-1,ASSEIKGEENEKLF
13,TRBV19,ASSRSSGAYNEQF
15,TRBV11-3,ASSLVEKREYQETQY
12,TRBV6-2/TRBV6-3,ASSYARAGHGYT
13,TRBV27,AIKIAGGPGNEQF
15,TRBV9,ASGGPYPSGEFNEQF
13,TRBV3-1/TRBV3-2,ASSQEAGASWEQY
14,TRBV11-2,ASSTPGYSSGNTIY
13,TRBV13,ASSLGTGGNEKLF
12,TRBV9,ASIVRASNYEQY
17,TRBV12-5,ASGPTPGQSRSGANVLT
11,TRBV7-2,ASSPTPNTEAF
14,TRBV5-4,ASSPGWDTYTDTQY
12,TRBV6-5,ASRITGGAYEQY
14,TRBV18,ASSPLAGGSTDTQY
13,TRBV9,ASSNSIQGSSPLH
13,TRBV7-2,ASRSPSGRRDTQY
9,TRBV6-5,ASSYAREQY
12,TRBV15,ATSRGPGSYEQY
13,TRBV30,AWRIAGHSNSPLH
13,TRBV5-1,ASSPNRGDGTEAF
12,TRBV3-1/TRBV3-2,ASSPWGAHNEQF
14,TRBV4-3,ASSQPAGSTNEKLF
12,TRBV7-9,ASSLAPGSLGYT
11,TRBV5-6,ASSLAGSGEQF
14,TRBV5-1,ASSLAGTSGGGEQF
13,TRBV9,ASSGTGGSYNEQF
10,TRBV7-2,ASREAGYEQY
14,TRBV3-1/TRBV3-2,ASSQDHGQGGNTIY
13,TRBV3-1/TRBV3-2,ASRNSPPGTDTQY
12,TRBV24-1,ATRPSGSTDTQY
13,TRBV18,ASSGQGGTNEKLF
14,TRBV2,ASSDSWQAANYGYT
14,TRBV3-1/TRBV3-2,ARGPEPTTTNEKLF
13,TRBV18,ASSPPDKLNTEAF